In its sample, the clone carrying this TCR beta chain was seen once. Antigen unknown. As it was prepared, the TCRbeta library received unique molecular identifiers. TCRdb reanalysed the PCR reads using MiXCR and keeps one entry per CDR3 protein. The sample lists about a million distinct CDR3 sequences, around 30% seen once, with 28% in the top ten. The sample belongs to a study of T-cell reconstitution after alpha-beta-depleted transplantation in children. Regarding the study as a whole: Reportedly, only several hundred clones from non-depleted graft cells drove alpha-beta T-cell counts at about two months.

This CDR3 comprises 15 residues. Germline trimming cut 6 bases from V and 1 base from J; bases unmatched to any gene: 8. The germline V gene encodes CDR1 SNHLY and CDR2 FYNNEI. This material consisted of PBMCs, mostly from graft donor cells, taken 360 days after TCRalphabeta/CD19-depleted stem cell transplant. The TCR was taken from a boy in the first two years of life who had a stem cell transplant for SCID, so the T cells may come from the graft donor. The chain links TRBV2 to TRBJ2-5; 7 bases align to TRBD1. In nucleotides, the CDR3 is TGTGCCAGCAGCAGAATGGGGACAGCCCAAGAGACCCAGTACTTC. Protein product: CASSRMGTAQETQYF.